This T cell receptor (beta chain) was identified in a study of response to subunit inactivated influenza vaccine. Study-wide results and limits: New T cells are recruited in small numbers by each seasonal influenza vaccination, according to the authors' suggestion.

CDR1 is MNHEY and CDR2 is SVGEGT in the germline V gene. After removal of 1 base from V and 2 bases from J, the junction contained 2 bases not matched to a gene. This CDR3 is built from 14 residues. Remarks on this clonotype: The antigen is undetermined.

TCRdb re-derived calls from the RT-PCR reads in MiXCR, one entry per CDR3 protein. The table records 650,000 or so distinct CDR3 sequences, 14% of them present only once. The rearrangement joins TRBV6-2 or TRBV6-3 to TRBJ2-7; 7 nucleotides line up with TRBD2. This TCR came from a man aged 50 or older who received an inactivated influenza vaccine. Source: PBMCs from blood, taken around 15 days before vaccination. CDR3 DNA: TGTGCCAGCAGTTACTTTGGACTAGCCTACGAGCAGTACTTC. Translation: CASSYFGLAYEQYF.